A single sample is the source of the 25 T cell receptor beta chains below, sequenced in a study of T cell repertoires in aging, cancer and after chemotherapy. TCR beta rearrangements were amplified from peripheral blood genomic DNA. Multiplex touch-down PCR with TRB-A/B primers amplified rearranged V-D-J TRB sequences. TCRdb re-called the multiplex PCR reads through MiXCR, storing one row per CDR3 protein. The repertoire has more than 15,000 distinct CDR3 sequences, approximately 50% of them found once; the top ten carry roughly a tenth. The sequenced material came from blood. The receptors stem from a human donor in good health.

This clonotype was found a few times. The chain combines TRBV5-4 with TRBJ2-5; the D gene is possibly TRBD1 (5 bases). V was clipped by 4 bases and J by 1 base, with 14 bases between them. Per the germline V gene, CDR1 is SGHNT and CDR2 is YYREEE (reference sequence). This CDR3 has 15 residues. The CDR3 sequence is CASSNPGHRQETQYF. The CDR3 DNA reads TGTGCCAGCAGCAACCCCGGACACCGCCAAGAGACCCAGTACTTC.

The gene calls are TRBV27 and TRBJ2-3, with TRBD2 matching over 9 bases. V shed 7 bases, J shed 4 bases, and the junction held 9 bases outside the gene matches. Germline values: CDR1 MNHEY, CDR2 SMNVEV (reference sequence). This CDR3 contains 15 residues. CDR3 protein: CASTSGGRAADTQYF. The DNA of the CDR3 is TGTGCCAGCACCTCTGGCGGGAGGGCCGCAGATACGCAGTATTTT.

Regarding this clonotype: A junction boundary mismatches the germline segment, possibly from a read error. The CDR3 loop is CASARYSSGDTGELFF. CDR3 DNA sequence: TGCGCCAGCGCACGCTATTCGTCCGGGGACACCGGGGAGCTGTTTTTT. V is TRBV5-6 and J is TRBJ2-2; D is possibly TRBD2 (5 bases). Germline loops: CDR1 SGHDT, CDR2 YYEEEE. The CDR3 covers 16 residues.

The rearrangement uses TRBV29-1 and TRBJ2-1; 8 bases are shared with TRBD1. V gave up 6 bases and J gave up 4 bases; unmatched junction bases: 5. Per germline, CDR1 SQVTM and CDR2 ANQGSEA. This CDR3 contains 13 residues. CDR3 residues: CSVGQGGYNEQFF. CDR3 in DNA: TGCAGCGTCGGACAGGGAGGTTACAATGAGCAGTTCTTC.

J is TRBJ2-2 and V is TRBV18, with D hard to call. CDR3 length: 15 residues. Trimming left V 5 bases short and J 3 bases short, with 13 bases between. CDR1 is KGHSH, CDR2 LQKENI, per germline. The CDR3, as DNA: TGTGCCAGCTCAAGCGTAAAGCCGGACACCGGGGAGCTGTTTTTT. Protein sequence: CASSSVKPDTGELFF.

The V call is TRBV6-5, the J call TRBJ1-6, with D perhaps matching TRBD1 (6 bases). The CDR3 spans 16 residues. The germline CDR1 and CDR2 sequences are MNHEY and SVGAGI. The germline V and J ends were trimmed by 6 bases and 2 bases, with 14 bases remaining between them. As DNA, the CDR3 is TGTGCCAGCAGACCTTACAGGGTTACCTATAATTCACCCCTCCACTTT. Encoded protein: CASRPYRVTYNSPLHF.

The chain combines TRBV18 with TRBJ2-2; tentative D call: TRBD1 (6 bases). Trimming took 4 bases from V and 6 from J, leaving 9 bases between them. CDR3 length: 13 residues. Germline V gene data show CDR1 as KGHSH and CDR2 as LQKENI. The CDR3 nucleotides are TGTGCCAGCTCACACAGGGCCGCCGGGGAGCTGTTTTTT. The encoded protein is CASSHRAAGELFF.

The chain uses TRBV29-1 and TRBJ2-7; a possible D gene is TRBD1 (6 bases). V gave up 7 bases and J gave up 4 bases, with 26 bases separating them. This CDR3 is built from 16 residues. Per the germline V gene, CDR1 is SQVTM and CDR2 is ANQGSEA. CDR3 amino acids: CSARRGSDGAAYEQYF. In nucleotides, the CDR3 is TGCAGCGCCCGAAGGGGGTCGGACGGTGCTGCGTACGAGCAGTACTTC.

This clonotype turned up a few times. The chain couples TRBV29-1 to TRBJ1-5; D may be TRBD1 (5 bases). V lost 6 bases, J lost 1 base, and 10 bases lay in between. The CDR3 is 13 residues long. Germline values: CDR1 SQVTM, CDR2 ANQGSEA. The CDR3: CSVQTESNQPQHF. The CDR3 bases are TGCAGCGTCCAGACAGAGAGCAATCAGCCCCAGCATTTT.

This chain links TRBV6-6 with TRBJ2-1, with TRBD2 identical over 9 bases. Trimming cost V 7 bases and J 5 bases; bases outside gene matches: 9. The CDR3 has 15 residues. The V gene's germline CDR1 is MNHNY and CDR2 SVGAGI (reference sequence). The CDR3 sequence: CASNQALAGNNEQFF. The CDR3 coding sequence is TGTGCCAGCAACCAGGCCCTAGCGGGGAACAATGAGCAGTTCTTC.

A few counts support this clonotype. The J gene is TRBJ2-7, the V gene TRBV6-6; D is ambiguous. The CDR3 contains 15 residues. CDR1 is MNHNY, CDR2 SVGAGI, per germline (reference sequence). V lost 6 bases and J 0 bases, leaving 15 bases between the germline ends. The CDR3 DNA follows: TGTGCCAGCAGCCTTACCCCCCTTCACTCCTACGAGCAGTACTTC. Translated: CASSLTPLHSYEQYF.

The rearrangement uses TRBV7-2 and TRBJ2-5; TRBD2 matches at 9 bases. V lost 1 base and J lost 6; bases outside the gene matches: 6. CDR1 is SGHTA, CDR2 FQGNSA, per germline. This CDR3 spans 15 amino acids. This chain's CDR3 is CASSLEGGRVKTQYF. DNA for the CDR3: TGTGCCAGCAGCTTAGAGGGCGGGAGGGTGAAGACCCAGTACTTC.

Here the CDR3 DNA reads TGTGCCAGCAGCTCCGATACAGGGGCGGGTGAGCAGTTCTTC. Its translation is CASSSDTGAGEQFF. V usage is TRBV5-6 and J usage is TRBJ2-1; 7 bases align to TRBD1. Germline V gene data show CDR1 as SGHDT and CDR2 as YYEEEE. CDR3 size: 14 residues. J gave up 9 bases and V 3 bases, and 9 bases lay outside the gene matches.

This clonotype is judged medium-sized (0.01 to 0.1%). J is TRBJ2-1 and V is TRBV29-1; 9 bases agree with TRBD2. CDR1 is SQVTM and CDR2 is ANQGSEA in the germline V gene. Losses at the gene ends were 6 bases for V and 3 bases for J; bases not matched to a gene: 9. The CDR3 consists of 15 residues. The CDR3 bases are TGCAGCGTATGTACCGGGACTAGCAGCTACAATGAGCAGTTCTTC. Its protein is CSVCTGTSSYNEQFF.

In this sample, this clonotype turned up a few times. This chain uses TRBV6-5 with TRBJ2-6; 8 bases agree with TRBD1. Unmatched junction bases numbered 5, after V lost 4 bases and J lost 0 bases. CDR1 MNHEY and CDR2 SVGAGI come from the germline V gene. This CDR3 has 17 amino acids. Here the CDR3 reads CASSWDRPDSGANVLTF. In DNA form, the CDR3 reads TGTGCCAGCAGTTGGGACAGGCCTGACTCTGGGGCCAACGTCCTGACTTTC.

The chain employs TRBV6-5 and TRBJ2-2; 7 bases align to TRBD1. CDR3 size: 18 residues. V dropped 3 bases and J dropped 2; count of bases not matched to a gene: 12. Per the germline V gene, CDR1 is MNHEY and CDR2 is SVGAGI. The CDR3 sequence is CASSYSQGDVVNTGELFF. In DNA form, the CDR3 reads TGTGCCAGCAGTTATTCCCAGGGGGATGTCGTAAACACCGGGGAGCTGTTTTTT.

V gene TRBV27 combines with J gene TRBJ2-5, with 10 bases aligning to TRBD2. The CDR3 length is 16 residues. Germline CDR1 reads MNHEY; CDR2 reads SMNVEV (reference sequence). The trim removed 5 bases at V and 3 bases at J, leaving 9 bases unmatched. In DNA form, the CDR3 reads TGTGCCAGCAGTACCCGGACTAGCGGACCGGAAGAGACCCAGTACTTC. Its translation: CASSTRTSGPEETQYF.

This chain links TRBV6-1 with TRBJ2-7; 7 bases fit TRBD1. Trimming took 6 bases from V and 0 from J; bases not matched to a gene: 8. The germline V gene has CDR1 MNHNS and CDR2 SASEGT. This CDR3 spans 15 amino acids. This chain's CDR3 is CASRARGLPSYEQYF. The CDR3 DNA reads as TGTGCCAGCAGGGCTAGGGGGCTCCCCTCCTACGAGCAGTACTTC.

This clonotype counts as medium-sized. CDR3 protein: CSAKEGPYEQYF. In DNA form, the CDR3 reads TGCAGCGCTAAGGAGGGTCCCTACGAGCAGTACTTC. V is TRBV29-1 and J is TRBJ2-7; D possibly corresponds to TRBD2 (6 bases). Trimming took off 7 bases at V and 2 bases at J, with 12 bases between the two ends. The CDR3 is made up of 12 amino acids. The germline V gene has CDR1 SQVTM and CDR2 ANQGSEA.

This chain uses TRBV5-6 with TRBJ1-2, with a weak D call TRBD1 (5 bases). The CDR3 totals 15 residues. Germline-derived CDR1 and CDR2 are SGHDT and YYEEEE. Trimming left V 4 bases short and J 6 bases short, with 19 bases between. The CDR3 sequence is CASSPLRGGRHGYTF. In nucleotides, the CDR3 is TGTGCCAGCAGCCCTCTTAGGGGAGGTAGGCATGGCTACACCTTC. The variable domain in full, with the rest retrieved from reference TRBV5-6 and TRBJ1-2, is DAGVTQSPTHLIKTRGQQVTLRCSPKSGHDTVSWYQQALGQGPQFIFQYYEEEERQRGNFPDRFSGHQFPNYSSELNVNALLLGDSALYLCASSPLRGGRHGYTFGSGTRLTVV.

This clonotype is medium-sized (0.01 to 0.1%) within its sample. V is TRBV29-1 and J is TRBJ2-1; 15 bases agree with TRBD2. This CDR3 has 15 amino acids. From germline, CDR1 is SQVTM and CDR2 ANQGSEA. Unmatched junction bases numbered 3, after V lost 1 base and J lost 8 bases. The CDR3 region is CSVEGTSGRADEQFF. CDR3 DNA: TGCAGCGTTGAAGGGACTAGCGGGAGGGCCGATGAGCAGTTCTTC.

V and J are TRBV18 and TRBJ2-3; D is possibly TRBD1 or TRBD2 (5 bases each). CDR3 length: 15 residues. Germline V gives CDR1 KGHSH, CDR2 LQKENI. The V end lost 8 bases, the J end lost 0 bases, and 15 bases lay between the germline ends. CDR3: CASALGTLSTDTQYF. In DNA, the CDR3 is TGTGCCAGCGCGCTGGGGACCTTGAGCACAGATACGCAGTATTTT.

The chain couples TRBV19 to TRBJ2-1; tentative D call: TRBD1 (6 bases). Germline CDR1 is LNHDA and CDR2 is SQIVND (reference sequence). The CDR3 spans 17 residues. The V gene lost 5 bases and the J gene lost 7 bases, with 24 bases spanning the gap. The CDR3 DNA reads TGTGCCAGTAGTTCCGTGGGGGCCTGGTCTAGTGAAAATGAGCAGTTCTTC. Translating it yields CASSSVGAWSSENEQFF.

In this sample, this clonotype turned up a few times. V usage is TRBV29-1 and J usage is TRBJ2-7; 9 positions match TRBD2. With V trimmed by 5 bases and J by 1 base, 3 bases remained unmatched. Per germline, CDR1 SQVTM and CDR2 ANQGSEA. This CDR3 has 13 amino acids. In DNA, the CDR3 is TGCAGCGTTCGGACTAGCGTGTCCTACGAGCAGTACTTC. Translation: CSVRTSVSYEQYF.

J is TRBJ2-7 and V is TRBV27; D unresolved. Germline-derived CDR1 and CDR2 are MNHEY and SMNVEV (reference sequence). This CDR3 region has 14 residues. The V end was cut by 5 bases, the J end by 3 bases, with 14 bases between. CDR3: CASSPSQGLYEQYF. In nucleotides, the CDR3 is TGTGCCAGCAGTCCGAGTCAAGGCCTCTACGAGCAGTACTTC.